The entry that follows covers one T cell receptor beta chain sequence. Assay: immunoSEQ multiplex PCR; the TCRdb copy retains only in-frame clones and omits some. The table records 76,000 or so clones, roughly nine tenths of them present only once. Germline V gene sequence: CDR1 LNHDA, CDR2 SQIVND (reference sequence). The CDR3 is 16 residues long. V dropped 5 bases and J dropped 3; count of bases not matched to a gene: 9. This entry belongs to a study of blood T cell repertoires in COVID-19. Study summary: From T cells, B-cell-depleted T cells, or PBMCs came the material, which was cDNA or gDNA.

This sequence originates from a man aged 25 to 40 with acute or convalescent COVID-19. V is TRBV19 and J is TRBJ1-1; 10 bases map to TRBD1. Sequenced input: peripheral blood. DNA of the CDR3: TGTGCCAGTAGTGCCTCAGGAGGGACAGGGGACACTGAAGCTTTCTTT. Protein product: CASSASGGTGDTEAFF.